This T cell receptor beta chain was sequenced during a study of cytomegalovirus exposure and HLA in healthy donors. This clone has only a few counts. Its antigen is not known. J lost 1 base, V lost 3 bases, and 9 bases had no gene match. The CDR3 spans 18 residues. Looked up from germline, CDR1 is MNHNS and CDR2 is SASEGT. The study's findings and limits: A prior analysis recorded that most TCR beta V segments were productive about 87% or about 30% of the time.

The PCR made use of 60 Vbeta and 13 Jbeta primers. Sequencing used immunoSEQ multiplex PCR; TCRdb keeps in-frame clones, though not all of them. Here the sample spans over 100,000 clones, roughly 80% being singletons. V and J are TRBV6-1 and TRBJ2-6, with TRBD1 matching over 7 bases. This TCR derives from a middle-aged woman in good health and CMV-seropositive. Source material: PBMCs. CDR3 nucleotide sequence: TGTGCCAGCAGTGAGAGACAGGGATGGGGGTCTGGGGCCAACGTCCTGACTTTC. Translating it yields CASSERQGWGSGANVLTF.